This is a list of T cell receptor beta chains from one sample in a study of cytomegalovirus exposure and HLA in healthy donors. TCRdb's copy holds only in-frame clones and misses some; the assay was immunoSEQ multiplex PCR. Its listing shows about 72,000 clones. Sequenced: PBMCs. The receptors stem from a man aged 40-49 years in good health and CMV-seronegative. CDR3s include the opening cysteine and the closing phenylalanine or tryptophan. Fields, in order: J gene, D gene, CDR3 length, V gene, CDR3 protein, CDR3 DNA. A D gene is named only where the DNA matches it firmly.

>TRBJ1-1|NA|13|TRBV19
CASSPGVNTEAFF
TGTGCCAGTAGTCCAGGGGTGAACACTGAAGCTTTCTTT
>TRBJ1-2|TRBD1|15|TRBV27
CASSLTAEGGDGYTF
TGTGCCAGCAGTTTGACTGCGGAAGGGGGCGATGGCTACACCTTC
>TRBJ2-4|TRBD1|14|TRBV2
CASAKTGGQNIQYF
TGTGCCAGCGCAAAAACAGGGGGTCAAAACATTCAGTACTTC
>TRBJ1-4|NA|15|TRBV7-8
CASSLGLIRGEKLFF
TGTGCCAGCAGCTTAGGACTCATAAGGGGGGAAAAACTGTTTTTT
>TRBJ1-3|NA|12|TRBV14
CASSQAGNTIYF
TGTGCCAGCAGCCAAGCAGGAAACACCATATATTTT
>TRBJ2-3|TRBD2|17|TRBV4-1
CASSQTPLAGRADTQYF
TGCGCCAGCAGCCAAACACCTCTAGCGGGGAGGGCAGATACGCAGTATTTT
>TRBJ1-1|NA|13|TRBV30
CAWSARVNTEAFF
TGTGCCTGGAGCGCTCGGGTGAACACTGAAGCTTTCTTT
>TRBJ1-6|NA|14|TRBV6-1
CASSEAQGSSPLHF
TGTGCCAGCAGTGAAGCGCAGGGTAGTTCACCCCTCCACTTT
>TRBJ2-1|NA|14|TRBV7-2
CASSSDTSYNEQFF
TGTGCCAGCAGCTCGGACACGAGCTACAATGAGCAGTTCTTC
>TRBJ2-2|NA|16|TRBV9
CASSRNRAPNTGELFF
TGTGCCAGCAGCAGGAACAGGGCCCCGAACACCGGGGAGCTGTTTTTT
>TRBJ2-2|NA|15|TRBV11-2
CASSLVRSGVGELFF
TGTGCCAGCAGCTTAGTCAGGTCAGGGGTCGGGGAGCTGTTTTTT
>TRBJ2-2|NA|16|TRBV28
CASSLGGGGATRELFF
TGTGCCAGCAGTTTAGGCGGAGGGGGCGCGACCCGGGAGCTGTTTTTT
>TRBJ2-5|TRBD1|15|TRBV7-3
CASSLGGQGTETQYF
TGTGCCAGCAGCTTAGGCGGACAGGGGACGGAGACCCAGTACTTC
>TRBJ2-7|NA|14|TRBV25-1
CASSDAGSAGEQYF
TGTGCCAGCAGTGACGCGGGTTCGGCTGGTGAGCAGTACTTC
>TRBJ1-5|TRBD1|15|TRBV19
CASSLTGDSRQPQHF
TGTGCCAGTAGTTTAACCGGGGACAGTCGTCAGCCCCAGCATTTT
>TRBJ2-7|TRBD1|14|TRBV30
CAWGRGQVSYEQYF
TGTGCCTGGGGCAGGGGGCAGGTCTCCTACGAGCAGTACTTC
>TRBJ1-2|NA|13|TRBV4-1
CASSQDRDYGYTF
TGCGCCAGCAGCCAAGATCGAGACTATGGCTACACCTTC
>TRBJ1-6|TRBD1|17|TRBV11-1
CASSRYRGLHYNSPLHF
TGTGCCAGCAGCCGTTACAGGGGGCTACACTATAATTCACCCCTCCACTTT
>TRBJ1-1|NA|14|TRBV12-5
CASGFYPGRAEAFF
TGTGCTAGTGGTTTTTACCCCGGCAGGGCTGAAGCTTTCTTT
>TRBJ2-4|NA|15|TRBV5-1
CASSIGQLAKNIQYF
TGCGCCAGCAGCATCGGACAGCTAGCCAAAAACATTCAGTACTTC
>TRBJ1-1|NA|13|TRBV9
CASSPGGGRVVFF
TGTGCCAGCAGCCCTGGGGGGGGCAGGGTAGTTTTCTTT
>TRBJ1-2|NA|13|TRBV28
CASIKVGRVGYTF
TGTGCCAGCATTAAAGTGGGCAGGGTTGGCTACACCTTC
>TRBJ2-3|TRBD2|15|TRBV6-5
CASSPLGGSTDTQYF
TGTGCCAGCAGCCCCCTGGGAGGGAGCACAGATACGCAGTATTTT
>TRBJ2-7|NA|15|TRBV6-6
CASRGHGGITYEQYF
TGTGCCAGCAGGGGGCACGGGGGAATAACCTACGAGCAGTACTTC
>TRBJ2-4|NA|14|TRBV9
CASSTGLGKNIQYF
TGTGCCAGCAGCACGGGGTTGGGGAAAAACATTCAGTACTTC
>TRBJ1-6|TRBD1|14|TRBV6-6
CASSRDSRSSPLHF
TGTGCCAGCAGTCGGGACAGCCGCAGTTCACCCCTCCACTTT
>TRBJ1-1|NA|13|TRBV11-3
CASSLERNTEAFF
TGTGCCAGCAGCTTAGAGAGGAACACTGAAGCTTTCTTT
>TRBJ1-4|TRBD1|16|TRBV2
CASSATSTGLYEKLFF
TGTGCCAGCAGTGCAACCTCGACAGGGCTCTATGAAAAACTGTTTTTT
>TRBJ2-7|NA|12|TRBV6-5
CASSVAGAGQYF
TGTGCCAGCAGTGTCGCGGGGGCAGGGCAGTACTTC
>TRBJ1-1|NA|13|TRBV7-3
CASSLRGFGEAFF
TGTGCCAGCAGCTTACGGGGTTTCGGTGAAGCTTTCTTT
>TRBJ1-2|TRBD1|13|TRBV6-5
CASSKTGVYGYTF
TGTGCCAGCAGTAAGACAGGGGTCTATGGCTACACCTTC
>TRBJ2-7|TRBD1|13|TRBV5-4
CASSHRTGAEQYF
TGTGCCAGCAGCCATCGGACAGGGGCCGAGCAGTACTTC
>TRBJ1-5|TRBD1|16|TRBV7-2
CASSLDEVGQGLPQHF
TGTGCCAGCAGCTTAGATGAGGTGGGACAGGGTCTGCCCCAGCATTTT
>TRBJ1-1|NA|14|TRBV5-1
CASSLRQERTEAFF
TGCGCCAGCAGCTTGAGACAGGAAAGAACTGAAGCTTTCTTT
>TRBJ1-5|TRBD1|16|TRBV15
CATSRSRDRGVQPQHF
TGTGCCACCAGCAGGTCCCGGGACAGGGGAGTTCAGCCCCAGCATTTT
>TRBJ1-2|NA|12|TRBV5-4
CASSPDRRGYTF
TGTGCCAGCAGCCCCGACCGGAGGGGCTACACCTTC
>TRBJ2-5|NA|12|TRBV4-1
CASSQDLTRLYF
TGCGCCAGCAGCCAAGATCTGACTAGGCTTTACTTC
>TRBJ2-3|NA|16|TRBV4-1
CASSQPPGSSTDTQYF
TGCGCCAGCAGCCAACCCCCAGGGTCTAGCACAGATACGCAGTATTTT